These T cell receptor beta chains were read from a single sample in a study of Ad26.COV2.S vaccination and SARS-CoV-2 variants. Only in-frame clones appear in the TCRdb table, and some are missing; sequencing was by immunoSEQ multiplex PCR. Seen here are approximately 350,000 clones, around nine tenths observed once, and the top ten hold about 3%. The input for sequencing was peripheral blood, taken in a trial of Ad26.COV2.S vaccine versus placebo. All receptors derive from a person between 18 and 65 years old who received the Ad26.COV2.S COVID-19 vaccine or a placebo. Each CDR3 is given with its conserved first and last residue. Fields, in order: V gene, CDR3 length, clone size, D gene, J gene, CDR3 DNA, CDR3 protein. D genes are given only for firm matches. For some rows the clone size is stated as once, few or many, or as a class when expanded; others skip it.

TRBV5-4	14	few	NA	TRBJ2-7	TGTGCCAGCAGCTTGGACAAGGGGACCTACGAGCAGTACTTC	CASSLDKGTYEQYF
TRBV6-2/TRBV6-3	16	NA	NA	TRBJ1-1	TGTGCCAGCAGTTACACAGTGGCCATAGAGAACACTGAAGCTTTCTTT	CASSYTVAIENTEAFF
TRBV7-6	14	NA	NA	TRBJ1-1	TGTGCCAGCACCCCGGTGGGGTTGAACACTGAAGCTTTCTTT	CASTPVGLNTEAFF
TRBV12-3/TRBV12-4	13	NA	NA	TRBJ1-1	TGTGCCAGCAGTTGGGTTATGAACACTGAAGCTTTCTTT	CASSWVMNTEAFF
TRBV4-1	14	NA	NA	TRBJ2-5	TGCGCCAGCAGCCAAGGTGAGGCCGTGGAGACCCAGTACTTC	CASSQGEAVETQYF
TRBV18	13	NA	TRBD1	TRBJ1-1	TGTGCCAGTCGGGACAGTCGGAACACTGAAGCTTTCTTT	CASRDSRNTEAFF
TRBV4-2	18	NA	NA	TRBJ1-6	TGTGCCAGCTACCACACGGGGCAGGGCCCGCTTCATCTCCCACCCCTCCACTTT	CASYHTGQGPLHLPPLHF
TRBV3-1/TRBV3-2	17	NA	NA	TRBJ1-6	TGTGCCAGCAGCCTAGGACGGCGGAGCTCCTATAATTCACCCCTCCACTTT	CASSLGRRSSYNSPLHF
TRBV5-6	16	NA	TRBD1	TRBJ2-7	TGTGCCAGCAGCTTGGGTTTGGGACAGGGGGCTTGGGAGCAGTACTTC	CASSLGLGQGAWEQYF
TRBV7-2	12	NA	NA	TRBJ2-7	TGTGCCAGCAGTCTTAACGCATACGAGCAGTACTTC	CASSLNAYEQYF
TRBV9	14	NA	TRBD1	TRBJ1-2	TGTGCCAGCAGCCCCGGGACAGACGTGGATGGCTACACCTTC	CASSPGTDVDGYTF
TRBV5-1	13	few	TRBD1	TRBJ1-2	TGCGCCAGCAGCTTGGGACAGGGGAATGGCTACACCTTC	CASSLGQGNGYTF
TRBV7-6	17	NA	NA	TRBJ1-3	TGTGCCAGCAGCTATGGGAGCCATACGGGCTCTGGAAACACCATATATTTT	CASSYGSHTGSGNTIYF
TRBV10-3	14	once	TRBD1	TRBJ1-2	TGTGCCATCAGTGAGGACAGGGGGAATTATGGCTACACCTTC	CAISEDRGNYGYTF
TRBV5-6	14	NA	NA	TRBJ2-3	TGTGCCAGCAGCCCCGGGATTGGAGCAGATACGCAGTATTTT	CASSPGIGADTQYF
TRBV6-5	15	NA	TRBD1	TRBJ2-2	TGTGCCAGCAAAGGACAGGGGGCGAGCACCGGGGAGCTGTTTTTT	CASKGQGASTGELFF
TRBV10-3	14	NA	TRBD1	TRBJ2-7	TGTGCCATCAGTGGGGACAGGGGGCTATACGAGCAGTACTTC	CAISGDRGLYEQYF
TRBV3-1/TRBV3-2	15	once	NA	TRBJ1-1	TGTGCCAGCAGCCATATCTACCAGGGGAACACTGAAGCTTTCTTT	CASSHIYQGNTEAFF
TRBV7-9	16	NA	TRBD1	TRBJ1-2	TGTGCCAGCAGCTCCACCTCGACAGGGCCACCAGATGGCTACACCTTC	CASSSTSTGPPDGYTF
TRBV10-2	14	NA	TRBD1	TRBJ2-7	TGCGCCAGCACTAAAGGACAGGGTTTTTACGAGCAGTACTTC	CASTKGQGFYEQYF
TRBV7-9	16	NA	TRBD1	TRBJ1-6	TGTGCCAGCAGCTTAGATCCGGACAGGGGTAATTCACCCCTCCACTTT	CASSLDPDRGNSPLHF
TRBV30	12	NA	NA	TRBJ2-7	TGTGCCTGGAGTCCCACCACCTACGAGCAGTACTTC	CAWSPTTYEQYF
TRBV5-4	14	many	NA	TRBJ1-2	TGTGCCAGCGGCCCAAAGGACAGCCTCTATGGCTACACCTTC	CASGPKDSLYGYTF
TRBV6-2/TRBV6-3	12	once	NA	TRBJ2-1	TGTGCCAGCAGTGACCAGGGAGTTAGGCAGTTCTTC	CASSDQGVRQFF
TRBV12-3/TRBV12-4	11	few	NA	TRBJ1-1	TGTGCCAGCGCCCTGACGACTGAAGCTTTCTTT	CASALTTEAFF
TRBV5-8	14	NA	TRBD1	TRBJ1-2	TGTGCCAGCAGCCCAACGACAGGGCCCTATGGCTACACCTTC	CASSPTTGPYGYTF
TRBV5-1	14	NA	NA	TRBJ1-1	TGCGCCAGCAGCTTGGTTGGGGAGCGGGCTGAAGCTTTCTTT	CASSLVGERAEAFF
TRBV9	15	once	NA	TRBJ1-6	TGTGCCAGCAGCGCGAGGGGACCGGATAATTCACCCCTCCACTTT	CASSARGPDNSPLHF